These 32 T cell receptor beta chains originate from one sample sequenced in a study of T-cell memory formation after mild COVID-19. MiXCR was run by TCRdb on the 5' RACE reads, yielding one entry per CDR3 protein. The sample lists about 470,000 distinct CDR3 sequences, roughly 23% occurring once. The sequenced sample was PBMCs or a T cell subset sorted from them (not recorded which). The receptors originated from an adult woman who had mild COVID-19 (a few samples of this study predate the infection). Cell type and time point are not known.

The V and J genes are TRBV29-1 and TRBJ1-1, with D maybe TRBD1 (6 bases). The CDR3 is 15 residues long. Trimming cost V 2 bases and J 10 bases, with 23 bases left between them. The germline gives CDR1 SQVTM, CDR2 ANQGSEA. The CDR3 region is CSVESNSARGERAFF. The CDR3, as DNA: TGCAGCGTTGAATCAAACAGTGCGAGGGGGGAAAGAGCTTTCTTT.

The chain combines TRBV24-1 with TRBJ2-2, with a weak D call TRBD2 (6 bases). Trimming removed 3 bases at V and 4 bases at J, with 11 bases between. The CDR3 runs 15 residues. Germline V lookup: CDR1 KGHDR, CDR2 SFDVKD. CDR3 sequence: CATSDGGVFTGELFF. CDR3 in DNA: TGTGCCACCAGTGATGGAGGGGTTTTCACCGGGGAGCTGTTTTTT.

The chain uses TRBV5-6 and TRBJ2-7; D unresolved. Germline values: CDR1 SGHDT, CDR2 YYEEEE. Trimming removed 4 bases at V and 3 bases at J, with 11 bases between. The CDR3 runs to 13 residues. The DNA for the CDR3 is TGTGCCAGCAGCGCACTCAGAAGCTACGAGCAGTACTTC. This encodes CASSALRSYEQYF.

In its sample, this clonotype was seen once. The V gene is TRBV11-2, the J gene TRBJ2-1; 11 bases align to TRBD2. CDR1 and CDR2 (germline): SGHAT, FQNNGV. The trim removed 4 bases at V and 6 bases at J, leaving 11 bases unmatched. This CDR3 is built from 17 residues. The CDR3: CASSSTLLAGGSNEQFF. CDR3 sequence (DNA): TGTGCCAGCAGCTCCACCCTGCTAGCGGGGGGAAGCAATGAGCAGTTCTTC.

The chain has TRBV12-3 or TRBV12-4 and TRBJ2-2; 7 nucleotides align to TRBD1. CDR3 length: 15 amino acids. V shed 5 bases and J 4 bases; nucleotides not matched to a gene: 7. The CDR3 spells CASSLDRHLTGELFF. In nucleotides, the CDR3 is TGTGCCAGCAGTCTGGACAGGCATCTCACCGGGGAGCTGTTTTTT.

This chain connects TRBV24-1 to TRBJ2-1, with TRBD2 matching 14 bases. This CDR3 is built from 17 residues. Germline CDR1 and CDR2: KGHDR and SFDVKD. J lost 6 bases, V lost 3 bases, and 6 bases had no gene match. The CDR3 loop is CATSDPGLAGAFNEQFF. For the CDR3, the DNA is TGTGCCACCAGTGATCCGGGACTAGCGGGGGCTTTCAATGAGCAGTTCTTC.

This clonotype was recorded a few times. The chain couples TRBV7-2 to TRBJ2-4; possibly TRBD1 or TRBD2 for D (5 bases each). V lost 1 base and J 7 bases, leaving 11 bases between the germline ends. CDR1 SGHTA and CDR2 FQGNSA come from the germline V gene. The CDR3 spans 14 residues. This chain's CDR3 is CASSLEGTPNIQYF. CDR3 in DNA: TGTGCCAGCAGCTTAGAAGGGACGCCTAACATTCAGTACTTC.

V is TRBV12-3 or TRBV12-4 and J is TRBJ2-7; 8 nucleotides match TRBD2. The V gene end was trimmed by 2 bases and the J gene end by 5 bases; junction bases not matched to a gene: 8. There are 15 residues in the CDR3. Written as DNA, the CDR3 is TGTGCCAGCAGTTTATCCAGCGGGAGTCGCGACGAGCAGTACTTC. Its translation is CASSLSSGSRDEQYF.

This clonotype was counted a few times. This rearrangement joins TRBV20-1 to TRBJ2-5, with D perhaps matching TRBD1 (6 bases). Trimming left V 6 bases short and J 1 base short, with 9 bases between. The CDR3 covers 12 residues. Per the germline V gene, CDR1 is DFQATT and CDR2 is SNEGSKA (reference sequence). The CDR3 DNA reads as TGCAGTGCCGGACAGATCCAAGAGACCCAGTACTTC. It translates to CSAGQIQETQYF.

The chain combines TRBV29-1 with TRBJ2-7, with 7 positions matching TRBD1. Germline V gives CDR1 SQVTM, CDR2 ANQGSEA. This CDR3 is 15 amino acids long. J lost 3 bases, V lost 4 bases, and 12 bases had no gene match. In DNA, the CDR3 is TGCAGCGTTGGGCACGAAGGGGGCAGACGCTACGAGCAGTACTTC. Translated: CSVGHEGGRRYEQYF.

The chain recombines TRBV4-1 with TRBJ1-1; D is ambiguous. Germline loops: CDR1 MGHRA, CDR2 YSYEKL. The CDR3 runs to 14 residues. V dropped 2 bases and J dropped 1 base, with 8 bases sitting between them. CDR3: CASSQQQRNTEAFF. In nucleotides, the CDR3 is TGCGCCAGCAGCCAACAGCAACGGAACACTGAAGCTTTCTTT.

In this sample, this clonotype turned up a few times. This chain joins TRBV6-2 or TRBV6-3 and TRBJ1-6; 7 nucleotides agree with TRBD1. Germline V gene lookup returns CDR1 MNHEY and CDR2 SVGEGT. The V gene end was trimmed by 6 bases and the J gene end by 8 bases; junction bases not matched to a gene: 10. The CDR3 runs to 15 residues. In DNA, the CDR3 is TGTGCCAGCAGATTCTCGACAGGGAGTCATTCACCCCTCCACTTT. The encoded protein is CASRFSTGSHSPLHF.

The CDR3 spells CASSAGGGSQYF. CDR3 DNA: TGTGCCAGCAGTGCAGGGGGCGGGTCCCAGTACTTC. The chain carries TRBV6-6 and TRBJ2-5; 8 bases align to TRBD1. Losses at the gene ends were 5 bases for V and 9 bases for J; bases not matched to a gene: 5. CDR3 length: 12 amino acids. Germline assignment: CDR1 MNHNY and CDR2 SVGAGI (reference sequence).

This clonotype was seen a few times. The chain combines TRBV6-6 with TRBJ2-3, with 7 bases lining up with TRBD2. The CDR3 totals 14 residues. Per germline, CDR1 MNHNY and CDR2 SVGAGI (reference sequence). Germline trimming cut 7 bases from V and 3 bases from J; bases unmatched to any gene: 7. The CDR3 loop is CASTFGRKTDTQYF. The CDR3, as DNA: TGTGCCAGCACGTTCGGGAGGAAAACAGATACGCAGTATTTT.

This clonotype was detected only a few times. This chain connects TRBV20-1 to TRBJ2-3; 10 nucleotides match TRBD1. Germline lookup yields CDR1 DFQATT and CDR2 SNEGSKA (reference sequence). This CDR3 is 13 amino acids long. The DNA for the CDR3 is TGCAGGGGGGGACAGGGGCCGACAGATACGCAGTATTTT. Translated, it gives CRGGQGPTDTQYF.

The chain has TRBV6-5 and TRBJ1-3, with 8 bases fitting TRBD1. The V segment lost 2 bases and the J segment 2 bases; nucleotides outside the gene matches: 5. CDR1 is MNHEY and CDR2 is SVGAGI in the germline V gene. This CDR3 has 16 amino acids. This CDR3 is CASSYRDRGPGNTIYF. CDR3 coding DNA: TGTGCCAGCAGTTACCGCGACAGGGGACCTGGAAACACCATATATTTT.

This clonotype was detected many times. The chain carries TRBV7-9 and TRBJ2-7, with 7 nucleotides matching TRBD2. The V gene end was trimmed by 3 bases and the J gene end by 2 bases; junction bases not matched to a gene: 7. The CDR3 runs to 15 residues. Germline CDR1 SEHNR, CDR2 FQNEAQ (reference sequence). The CDR3 coding sequence is TGTGCCAGCAGCTTGGATCCTAGCGGAACCTACGAGCAGTACTTC. Translating gives CASSLDPSGTYEQYF.

In this sample, this clonotype turned up a few times. The chain joins TRBV6-2 or TRBV6-3 to TRBJ2-7; TRBD2 matches 9 bases. Trimming cost V 10 bases and J 1 base; bases outside gene matches: 11. The length of the CDR3 is 15 residues. Germline loops: CDR1 MNHEY, CDR2 SVGEGT. This CDR3 is CATTLGSGRSYEQYF. The CDR3 DNA sequence: TGTGCCACTACCCTAGGGAGCGGGAGGTCCTACGAGCAGTACTTC.

This clonotype was recorded a few times. The chain combines TRBV3-1 with TRBJ2-7; no definite D call. CDR1 is LGHDT and CDR2 is YNNKEL in the germline V gene (reference sequence). The CDR3 is 14 residues long. The V gene lost 0 bases and the J gene lost 1 base, with 7 bases spanning the gap. CDR3 residues: CASSQDMVSYEQYF. The CDR3 coding sequence is TGTGCCAGCAGCCAAGATATGGTTTCCTACGAGCAGTACTTC.

This chain uses TRBV12-3 or TRBV12-4 with TRBJ1-1; weak D call: TRBD1 (5 bases). The CDR3 covers 13 residues. V lost 7 bases and J lost 3, with 12 bases in between. DNA for the CDR3: TGTGCCAGCACTCTGACAGATTACACTGAAGCTTTCTTT. Encoded protein: CASTLTDYTEAFF.

The rearrangement links TRBV20-1 to TRBJ2-1; D remains ambiguous. The CDR3 contains 11 residues. Germline lookup yields CDR1 DFQATT and CDR2 SNEGSKA (reference sequence). V gave up 4 bases and J gave up 5 bases, with 6 bases separating them. The CDR3 coding sequence is TGCAGTGCTAACTTACACAATGAGCAGTTCTTC. Translating it yields CSANLHNEQFF.

The chain recombines TRBV9 with TRBJ2-3; 13 bases are a match to TRBD2. CDR3 size: 17 residues. Germline trimming cut 3 bases from V and 0 bases from J; bases unmatched to any gene: 4. From germline, CDR1 is SGDLS and CDR2 YYNGEE. This CDR3 reads CASSAGTSGASTDTQYF. The CDR3, as DNA: TGTGCCAGCAGCGCTGGGACTAGCGGGGCGAGCACAGATACGCAGTATTTT.

The V and J genes are TRBV12-3 or TRBV12-4 and TRBJ2-2; D is possibly TRBD1 (6 bases). The length of the CDR3 is 12 residues. V was shortened by 5 bases and J by 16 bases, with 17 bases between the two germline ends. The CDR3 DNA follows: TGTGCCAGCAGTCTAAATCCTGGGACACGGTTTTTT. Its protein is CASSLNPGTRFF.

The chain uses TRBV7-2 and TRBJ2-1; 8 bases are shared with TRBD1. Near its end, the DNA agrees better with TRBJ2-5, so the J call may be wrong. The germline V gene encodes CDR1 SGHTA and CDR2 FQGNSA. The CDR3 loop spans 14 amino acids. DNA of the CDR3: TGTGCCAGCAGCTCCCTGGACAGGGCCGAGACCCAGTACTTC. It encodes CASSSLDRAETQYF.

The gene calls are TRBV18 and TRBJ2-5; D gene uncertain. The CDR3 extends over 13 amino acids. From germline, CDR1 is KGHSH and CDR2 LQKENI. The germline V and J ends were trimmed by 3 bases and 2 bases, with 7 bases remaining between them. The CDR3 is CASSPIAQETQYF. In DNA, the CDR3 is TGTGCCAGCTCACCTATAGCTCAAGAGACCCAGTACTTC.

The table lists this clonotype with many counts. V gene TRBV6-5 combines with J gene TRBJ2-3, with 7 bases lining up with TRBD1. J lost 1 base, V lost 2 bases, and 3 bases had no gene match. In germline, CDR1 is MNHEY, CDR2 SVGAGI. The CDR3 is 15 residues long. Here the CDR3 reads CASSYGTARTDTQYF. For the CDR3, the DNA is TGTGCCAGCAGTTACGGGACAGCCCGCACAGATACGCAGTATTTT.

This chain uses TRBV7-2 with TRBJ2-2; TRBD2 is a possible D gene (5 bases). The V and J ends lost 2 bases and 0 bases respectively, with 7 bases between them. The CDR3 loop spans 15 amino acids. Per germline, CDR1 SGHTA and CDR2 FQGNSA. The CDR3 loop is CASSLSGPNTGELFF. CDR3 bases: TGTGCCAGCAGCTTAAGCGGACCGAACACCGGGGAGCTGTTTTTT.

This clonotype appeared a few times. The chain recombines TRBV29-1 with TRBJ2-4; 8 bases are shared with TRBD1. Germline assignment: CDR1 SQVTM and CDR2 ANQGSEA. J gave up 6 bases and V 4 bases, and 8 bases lay outside the gene matches. CDR3 size: 14 residues. CDR3 protein: CSVVRQGAGNIQYF. CDR3 nucleotide sequence: TGCAGCGTTGTTCGGCAGGGGGCAGGAAACATTCAGTACTTC.

DNA for the CDR3: TGCGCCAGCAGCTTGGCCGTCCCAGGGGGAAGTTCACCCCTCCACTTT. This translates into CASSLAVPGGSSPLHF. The rearrangement uses TRBV5-1 and TRBJ1-6, with 7 nucleotides matching TRBD1. There are 16 residues in the CDR3. The germline gives CDR1 SGHRS, CDR2 YFSETQ. The trim removed 0 bases at V and 9 bases at J, leaving 9 bases unmatched.

The V call is TRBV9, the J call TRBJ2-2; D might be TRBD2 (5 bases). From germline, CDR1 is SGDLS and CDR2 YYNGEE. Deletions cut 0 bases from V and 0 bases from J, with 9 bases between. CDR3 length equals 16 residues. In DNA form, the CDR3 reads TGTGCCAGCAGCGTAGCGGGGATACCGAACACCGGGGAGCTGTTTTTT. Protein sequence: CASSVAGIPNTGELFF.

The V and J genes are TRBV18 and TRBJ1-2; the D gene is possibly TRBD1 (6 bases). The CDR3 extends over 16 amino acids. The V gene lost 3 bases and the J gene lost 3 bases, with 17 bases spanning the gap. Germline lookup yields CDR1 KGHSH and CDR2 LQKENI. Written as DNA, the CDR3 is TGTGCCAGCTCACCCTACGCGAGGGGGATGGACTATGGCTACACCTTC. Encoded protein: CASSPYARGMDYGYTF.

The V call is TRBV7-3, the J call TRBJ1-2, with D possibly TRBD1 on 5 matching bases. Germline values: CDR1 SGHTA, CDR2 FQGTGA. V lost 1 base and J 5 bases, leaving 11 bases between the germline ends. The CDR3 is 14 residues long. The CDR3 nucleotides are TGTGCCAGCAGCTTAAGACAGTACGATTATGGCTACACCTTC. This gives the protein CASSLRQYDYGYTF.